This T cell receptor (beta chain) stems from a study of early T cells in non-severe SARS-CoV-2 infection. MiXCR, run by TCRdb on the 5' RACE reads, gives a single entry per CDR3 protein. The table has about 60,000 distinct CDR3 sequences, 9.5% to 15% seen once. This clonotype showed up many times. Trimming cost V 7 bases and J 2 bases, with 13 bases left between them. This CDR3 has 14 residues. Germline lookup yields CDR1 LNHDA and CDR2 SQIVND (reference sequence). The receptor was isolated from an adult who was a healthcare worker with PCR-confirmed SARS-CoV-2 infection or an uninfected control (not recorded which). The chain carries TRBV19 and TRBJ2-3; perhaps TRBD1 as D (6 bases). The sequencing input was whole blood. Here the CDR3 reads CASKGQGPTDTQYF. The DNA for the CDR3 is TGTGCCAGTAAGGGGCAGGGGCCCACAGATACGCAGTATTTT.